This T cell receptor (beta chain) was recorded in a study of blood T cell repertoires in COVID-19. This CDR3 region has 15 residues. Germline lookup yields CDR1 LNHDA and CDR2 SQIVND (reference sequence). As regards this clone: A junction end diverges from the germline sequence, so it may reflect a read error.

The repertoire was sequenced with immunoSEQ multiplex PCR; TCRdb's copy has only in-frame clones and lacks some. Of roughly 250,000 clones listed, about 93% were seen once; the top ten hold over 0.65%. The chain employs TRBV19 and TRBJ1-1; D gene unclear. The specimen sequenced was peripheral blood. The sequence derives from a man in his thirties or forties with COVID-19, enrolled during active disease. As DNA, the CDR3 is TGTGCCAGTAGTGTAGACTACCAGCTAGGCACTGAAGCTTTCTTT. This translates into CASSVDYQLGTEAFF.